This T cell receptor (beta chain) originates from a study of blood T cell repertoires in COVID-19. Assay used: immunoSEQ multiplex PCR; TCRdb lists only in-frame clones, some missing. This sample has 54,000 or so clones, with roughly four fifths found just once. Seattle's cohort entered during active infection and was followed longitudinally. Material for sequencing was peripheral blood. The receptor was derived from a man aged 80 or over with COVID-19, enrolled during active disease.

DNA of the CDR3: TGTGCCAGCAGTTTAGCTGGAAACACCGGGGAGCTGTTTTTT. It encodes CASSLAGNTGELFF. The V call is TRBV6-6, the J call TRBJ2-2, with D unresolved. Germline CDR1 and CDR2: MNHNY and SVGAGI (reference sequence). Trimming left V 4 bases short and J 2 bases short, with 8 bases between. The CDR3 is made up of 14 amino acids.